These 5 T cell receptor beta chains were sequenced from one sample in a study of vaccination and CD4 T cells after COVID-19. The study sequenced cultured CD4+ T cell DNA using the Oncomine TCR Beta short-read assay. The authors extracted genomic DNA from cultured CD4+ T cells. TCRdb passed the PCR reads through MiXCR, listing each CDR3 protein once. The sample holds roughly 8,000 distinct CDR3 sequences, 30% to 40% seen once. As for treatment: roughly ten-day PBMC culture with coronavirus spike peptide pools or control peptides (ViraFEST assay). Harvesting of the unexposed donor's CD4+ T cells predated the COVID-19 pandemic (2011-2018). Their antigen targets remain unknown. Sequencing was performed on CD4+ T cells from blood, cultured in vitro. Receptor source: a human donor in good health.

The CDR3 region has the DNA TGTGCCAGCAGTTACTCGAGACTAGCGGGAGGATCACCGTACGAGCAGTACTTC. Protein sequence: CASSYSRLAGGSPYEQYF. V and J are TRBV6-5 and TRBJ2-7, with 13 positions matching TRBD2. V shed 0 bases and J 4 bases; nucleotides not matched to a gene: 9. The CDR3 has 18 amino acids. CDR1 is MNHEY and CDR2 is SVGAGI in the germline V gene.

This rearrangement joins TRBV30 to TRBJ2-5, with 9 bases matching TRBD2. V shed 3 bases and J 0 bases; nucleotides not matched to a gene: 2. Germline loops: CDR1 GTSNPN, CDR2 SVGIG (reference sequence). The CDR3 has 14 amino acids. The CDR3 DNA sequence: TGTGCCTGGAGGGCGGGGGGGGACCAAGAGACCCAGTACTTC. Its protein is CAWRAGGDQETQYF.

The chain links TRBV9 to TRBJ2-7, with TRBD1 matching 8 bases. Germline CDR1 is SGDLS and CDR2 is YYNGEE. CDR3 length equals 15 residues. J lost 1 base, V lost 1 base, and 4 bases had no gene match. CDR3: CASSVTDRASYEQYF. The CDR3 DNA reads as TGTGCCAGCAGCGTAACGGACAGGGCTTCCTACGAGCAGTACTTC. The entire variable domain, with the rest obtained from reference TRBV9 and TRBJ2-7, is as follows: DSGVTQTPKHLITATGQRVTLRCSPRSGDLSVYWYQQSLDQGLQFLIQYYNGEERAKGNILERFSAQQFPDLHSELNLSSLELGDSALYFCASSVTDRASYEQYFGPGTRLTVT.

In its sample, this clonotype was seen once. The rearrangement joins TRBV5-1 to TRBJ2-2, with D unclear. In germline, CDR1 is SGHRS, CDR2 YFSETQ. V lost 4 bases to trimming and J lost 6 bases, with 10 bases between them. The CDR3 totals 13 residues. For the CDR3, the DNA is TGCGCCAGCAGCCTTGACGTCGCCGGGGAGCTGTTTTTT. It translates to CASSLDVAGELFF. Using reference TRBV5-1 and TRBJ2-2 for the parts outside the CDR3, the full variable domain is KAGVTQTPRYLIKTRGQQVTLSCSPISGHRSVSWYQQTPGQGLQFLFEYFSETQRNKGNFPGRFSGRQFSNSRSEMNVSTLELGDSALYLCASSLDVAGELFFGEGSRLTVL.

This chain joins TRBV20-1 and TRBJ2-1, with 9 nucleotides matching TRBD2. Per germline, CDR1 DFQATT and CDR2 SNEGSKA (reference sequence). J was trimmed by 6 bases and V by 2 bases; bases with no gene match: 11. The CDR3 contains 16 residues. The CDR3 loop is CSARPATSGRTNEQFF. CDR3 DNA: TGCAGTGCTAGACCCGCCACTAGCGGGCGGACCAATGAGCAGTTCTTC.